Below, 25 T cell receptor beta chains from the same sample are listed, as sequenced in a study of T cell repertoires and HLA-DP antigens. Measured with immunoSEQ multiplex PCR; TCRdb has only the in-frame clones, and not every one. The repertoire includes some 110,000 clones, over 90% of them detected once, and less than 0.35% sits in the top ten. These TCRs' antigens remain unknown. The sequencing input was CD4+ T cells from PBMCs. The origin of the receptors is a woman under 30 in good health and CMV-seronegative.

This clone showed up just once. CDR3: CASSFGAATNEKLFF. The CDR3 DNA reads TGTGCCAGCAGCTTCGGGGCTGCAACTAATGAAAAACTGTTTTTT. This sequence joins TRBV13 and TRBJ1-4; tentative D call: TRBD1 (5 bases). The germline V and J ends were trimmed by 3 bases and 0 bases, with 8 bases remaining between them. Germline V lookup: CDR1 PRHDT, CDR2 FYEKMQ (reference sequence). The CDR3 totals 15 residues.

The chain employs TRBV5-1 and TRBJ2-1, with TRBD2 matching over 9 bases. This CDR3 contains 15 residues. Trimming at V came to 4 bases and at J to 3 bases, leaving 5 bases not matched to a gene. Per germline, CDR1 SGHRS and CDR2 YFSETQ. The CDR3 DNA follows: TGCGCCAGCAGCATTATAGCGGGAGTCTACAATGAGCAGTTCTTC. It translates to CASSIIAGVYNEQFF. The whole variable domain, filled in from reference TRBV5-1 and TRBJ2-1, reads KAGVTQTPRYLIKTRGQQVTLSCSPISGHRSVSWYQQTPGQGLQFLFEYFSETQRNKGNFPGRFSGRQFSNSRSEMNVSTLELGDSALYLCASSIIAGVYNEQFFGPGTRLTVL.

The rearrangement uses TRBV9 and TRBJ2-2; no firm D call. Germline CDR1 and CDR2: SGDLS and YYNGEE. The CDR3 has 14 amino acids. The V and J ends lost 0 bases and 6 bases respectively, with 9 bases between them. The CDR3 region has the DNA TGTGCCAGCAGCGTAGATCCAGGCTCCGGGGAGCTGTTTTTT. Translated: CASSVDPGSGELFF.

The V gene is TRBV7-8, the J gene TRBJ1-1; 8 nucleotides line up with TRBD1. The CDR3 spans 13 residues. CDR1 is SGHVS and CDR2 is FQNEAQ in the germline V gene. The V segment lost 3 bases and the J segment 5 bases; nucleotides outside the gene matches: 2. CDR3 nucleotides: TGTGCCAGCAGCTTGAGACAGGGGACTGAAGCTTTCTTT. Encoded protein: CASSLRQGTEAFF.

The rearrangement joins TRBV2 to TRBJ2-3; weak D call: TRBD1 (5 bases). The ends were cut back, 7 bases at V and 2 bases at J, with 16 bases in the middle. The CDR3 totals 15 residues. The V gene's germline CDR1 is SNHLY and CDR2 FYNNEI. The CDR3 protein is CASTPFDSNTDTQYF. CDR3 coding DNA: TGTGCCAGCACGCCTTTTGACAGCAACACAGATACGCAGTATTTT.

This clone was seen only once. The chain couples TRBV4-1 to TRBJ2-5, with 8 bases matching TRBD2. CDR1 and CDR2 from the germline V gene are MGHRA and YSYEKL. V gave up 3 bases and J gave up 5 bases; unmatched junction bases: 8. The CDR3 has 15 residues. CDR3 bases: TGCGCCAGCAGCCACGCCCGGGAGGGGTGGGAGACCCAGTACTTC. As protein: CASSHAREGWETQYF.

The chain employs TRBV5-1 and TRBJ2-1; 8 bases are a match to TRBD1. CDR3 length: 14 residues. Per the germline V gene, CDR1 is SGHRS and CDR2 is YFSETQ. V trimming: 4 bases; J trimming: 7 bases; junction bases outside the gene matches: 7. The chain's CDR3 is CASSADRVGNEQFF. In DNA, the CDR3 is TGCGCCAGCAGCGCGGACAGGGTGGGGAATGAGCAGTTCTTC. Full variable domain (outside the CDR3, taken from reference TRBV5-1 and TRBJ2-1): KAGVTQTPRYLIKTRGQQVTLSCSPISGHRSVSWYQQTPGQGLQFLFEYFSETQRNKGNFPGRFSGRQFSNSRSEMNVSTLELGDSALYLCASSADRVGNEQFFGPGTRLTVL.

The J gene is TRBJ1-2, the V gene TRBV28; no clear D gene. CDR3 length equals 12 residues. Trimming took 6 bases from V and 6 from J, leaving 11 bases between them. Per the germline V gene, CDR1 is MDHEN and CDR2 is SYDVKM. The CDR3 loop is CASRGSGHGYTF. CDR3 sequence (DNA): TGTGCCAGCAGAGGTTCCGGGCATGGCTACACCTTC.

CDR3 DNA sequence: TGTGCCAGCAGTTTTCTTTCTAGCGGGAGGGCCAATGAGCAGTTCTTC. Its protein product is CASSFLSSGRANEQFF. The chain uses TRBV27 and TRBJ2-1, with 12 bases fitting TRBD2. After removal of 3 bases from V and 6 bases from J, the junction contained 6 bases not matched to a gene. The CDR3 length is 16 residues. Per the germline V gene, CDR1 is MNHEY and CDR2 is SMNVEV (reference sequence).

In DNA, the CDR3 is TGTGCCAGCAGCTTAGTCACAGATACTGAAGCTTTCTTT. It encodes CASSLVTDTEAFF. V gene TRBV7-2 combines with J gene TRBJ1-1; D remains ambiguous. The V gene's germline CDR1 is SGHTA and CDR2 FQGNSA. There are 13 residues in the CDR3. V gave up 1 base and J gave up 5 bases, with 8 bases separating them. The whole variable domain, remainder taken from reference TRBV7-2 and TRBJ1-1, is GAGVSQSPSNKVTEKGKDVELRCDPISGHTALYWYRQSLGQGLEFLIYFQGNSAPDKSGLPSDRFSAERTGGSVSTLTIQRTQQEDSAVYLCASSLVTDTEAFFGQGTRLTVV.

This chain connects TRBV9 to TRBJ2-7, with 9 positions matching TRBD2. CDR3 length: 15 amino acids. The germline V gene has CDR1 SGDLS and CDR2 YYNGEE. J was trimmed by 2 bases and V by 4 bases; bases with no gene match: 7. The CDR3 loop is CASSTLSGSPYEQYF. As DNA, the CDR3 is TGTGCCAGCAGCACACTTAGCGGGAGCCCCTACGAGCAGTACTTC.

This chain joins TRBV19 and TRBJ1-2, with D uncertain. V was clipped by 1 base and J by 5 bases, with 8 bases between them. The CDR3 sequence is 13 residues long. The germline CDR1 and CDR2 sequences are LNHDA and SQIVND (reference sequence). The CDR3 DNA reads TGTGCCAGTAGTATAGTTCAGTCATATGGCTACACCTTC. Translating it yields CASSIVQSYGYTF.

This clone was detected only once. The chain joins TRBV19 to TRBJ2-1; no reliable D call. V lost 8 bases to trimming and J lost 2 bases, with 7 bases between them. CDR1 and CDR2 from the germline V gene are LNHDA and SQIVND (reference sequence). The CDR3 contains 12 residues. The DNA for the CDR3 is TGTGCCAGTCAGACGGCCTACAATGAGCAGTTCTTC. Its protein is CASQTAYNEQFF.

The V and J genes are TRBV10-2 and TRBJ1-2, with 12 positions matching TRBD1. This CDR3 comprises 15 residues. V shed 6 bases, J shed 2 bases, and the junction held 4 bases outside the gene matches. CDR1 is WSHSY and CDR2 is SAAADI in the germline V gene. For the CDR3, the DNA is TGCGCCAGCAGCGAAGGGACAGGGGGCAACTATGGCTACACCTTC. This translates into CASSEGTGGNYGYTF.

The chain carries TRBV9 and TRBJ1-6; no firm D call. The CDR3 has 16 amino acids. Trimming stripped 0 bases from V and 9 bases from J, with 16 bases between. From germline, CDR1 is SGDLS and CDR2 YYNGEE. CDR3 in amino acids: CASSVDPTGRGSPLHF. CDR3 in DNA: TGTGCCAGCAGCGTAGACCCTACCGGGCGGGGTTCACCCCTCCACTTT.

This chain links TRBV4-1 with TRBJ2-2; D may be TRBD2 (6 bases). V lost 4 bases to trimming and J lost 2 bases, with 17 bases between them. Germline V gene lookup returns CDR1 MGHRA and CDR2 YSYEKL. CDR3 length: 17 amino acids. The CDR3 protein is CASSPEPGLPNTGELFF. CDR3 bases: TGCGCCAGCAGCCCTGAACCCGGACTACCAAACACCGGGGAGCTGTTTTTT.

The V call is TRBV28, the J call TRBJ1-5; D unresolved. CDR3 length: 12 residues. Between the trimmed V and J ends, which lost 6 bases and 3 bases, there was a span of 6 bases. Germline V gives CDR1 MDHEN, CDR2 SYDVKM. The CDR3 reads CASSRANQPQHF. CDR3 nucleotides: TGTGCCAGCAGCCGAGCCAATCAGCCCCAGCATTTT.

This chain links TRBV2 with TRBJ2-3; D is perhaps TRBD2 (6 bases). Germline loops: CDR1 SNHLY, CDR2 FYNNEI. Trimming cost V 3 bases and J 4 bases, with 8 bases left between them. CDR3 size: 13 residues. For the CDR3, the DNA is TGTGCCAGCAGTGATCGGGGGTCAGATACGCAGTATTTT. Amino acid sequence: CASSDRGSDTQYF.

Judged by abundance, this clone is medium-sized. V is TRBV4-2 and J is TRBJ2-1, with 8 bases lining up with TRBD2. This CDR3 is built from 18 residues. V dropped 0 bases and J dropped 3; count of bases not matched to a gene: 10. Germline V lookup: CDR1 LGHNA, CDR2 YNFKEQ. CDR3 amino acids: CASSQEGTGTRVYNEQFF. The CDR3, as DNA: TGTGCCAGCAGCCAAGAGGGTACCGGGACTAGAGTCTACAATGAGCAGTTCTTC.

The CDR3 DNA reads TGTGCCAGCAGTAGCGATCCTGCACAGGGGACTGGAAACACCATATATTTT. It yields the protein CASSSDPAQGTGNTIYF. The V and J genes are TRBV5-4 and TRBJ1-3, with 7 bases matching TRBD1. With 5 bases clipped from V and 2 bases from J, the junction kept 13 bases outside the gene matches. Germline lookup yields CDR1 SGHNT and CDR2 YYREEE (reference sequence). The CDR3 spans 17 residues.

This chain connects TRBV7-6 to TRBJ1-4, with TRBD1 identical over 10 bases. Per the germline V gene, CDR1 is SGHVS and CDR2 is FNYEAQ. The CDR3 spans 15 residues. V lost 2 bases to trimming and J lost 8 bases; unmatched junction nucleotides: 5. CDR3: CASSLKGQGKEKLFF. The CDR3, as DNA: TGTGCCAGCAGCTTAAAGGGACAGGGGAAAGAAAAACTGTTTTTT.

This clone was detected only once. The chain uses TRBV6-1 and TRBJ2-5, with TRBD1 matching over 7 bases. Germline loops: CDR1 MNHNS, CDR2 SASEGT. V shed 3 bases and J 1 base; nucleotides not matched to a gene: 8. The CDR3 is 16 residues long. CDR3: CASSDIGDRAQETQYF. CDR3 DNA: TGTGCCAGCAGTGACATCGGGGACAGAGCCCAAGAGACCCAGTACTTC.

This chain uses TRBV2 with TRBJ1-2; no clear D gene. Germline V lookup: CDR1 SNHLY, CDR2 FYNNEI. This CDR3 contains 17 residues. V was pared by 4 bases and J by 6 bases, with 24 bases between. The CDR3 bases are TGTGCCAGCAGTGCCTCAACCGGGTTTCTCGCGATCCATGGCTACACCTTC. Protein sequence: CASSASTGFLAIHGYTF.

The chain couples TRBV19 to TRBJ2-4, with a tentative D call TRBD1 (7 bases). The V end was cut by 5 bases, the J end by 8 bases, with 10 bases between. Germline V gives CDR1 LNHDA, CDR2 SQIVND (reference sequence). The CDR3 has 12 residues. The CDR3 protein is CASSPRGDIQYF. The CDR3 DNA sequence: TGTGCCAGTAGTCCCAGGGGGGACATTCAGTACTTC.

The rearrangement uses TRBV19 and TRBJ2-1; D gene ambiguous. The CDR3 covers 13 residues. The germline gives CDR1 LNHDA, CDR2 SQIVND (reference sequence). V was trimmed by 8 bases and J by 2 bases, leaving 10 bases between them. The CDR3 DNA reads TGTGCCAGTGTGGACCCCCCCTACAATGAGCAGTTCTTC. It encodes CASVDPPYNEQFF.